This paragraph covers one T cell receptor beta chain sequence. The antigen is not known. The data belong to a study of blood T cells in healthy people across ages. General study findings and limits: Across the age range, TCR beta diversity per million T cells fell in a roughly linear way.

The CDR3 runs 15 residues. Per the germline V gene, CDR1 is SGHNT and CDR2 is YYREEE (reference sequence). Alongside a J-beta primer mix, a sample-barcoded 5' primer served in a second PCR lasting about 6 to 11 cycles. TCRdb redid the calling of the 5' RACE reads with MiXCR, one entry per CDR3 protein. In the table there are about 970,000 distinct CDR3 sequences, roughly 47% of which are singletons. The receptor was isolated from a woman aged 55-70 years in good health. The rearrangement uses TRBV5-4 and TRBJ2-7; D gene uncertain. The J call may be incorrect, as the DNA end agrees better with TRBJ2-5. Sequenced input: blood. The CDR3 DNA follows: TGTGCCAGCAGCTTGACTGGAAACGGAGAAGAGACCCAGTACTTC. It codes for CASSLTGNGEETQYF.